These 21 T cell receptor beta chains originate from one sample sequenced in a study of cytomegalovirus exposure and HLA in healthy donors. The PCR contained 60 Vbeta and 13 Jbeta primers. Clones were read by immunoSEQ multiplex PCR, and TCRdb kept only the in-frame ones, dropping some. Found here are fewer than 140,000 clones, around three quarters of them singletons; the top ten hold roughly 6%. The sequenced sample consisted of PBMCs. These receptors came from a woman in her fifties or sixties in good health and CMV-seropositive.

The chain links TRBV18 to TRBJ2-5, with TRBD2 as a possible D gene (5 bases). Germline-derived CDR1 and CDR2 are KGHSH and LQKENI. The V end was cut by 3 bases, the J end by 5 bases, with 13 bases between. CDR3 length: 14 residues. The CDR3, as DNA: TGTGCCAGCTCACCTTCCGGTACTAGGGAGACCCAGTACTTC. Its translation: CASSPSGTRETQYF.

The J gene is TRBJ1-6, the V gene TRBV4-2; a possible D gene is TRBD1 (6 bases). There are 17 residues in the CDR3. Germline V gives CDR1 LGHNA, CDR2 YNFKEQ. V lost 1 base and J lost 7, with 17 bases in between. The CDR3, as DNA: TGTGCCAGCAGCCAAGGTGCAGGGACAAAAGGGAATTCACCCCTCCACTTT. Its protein product is CASSQGAGTKGNSPLHF.

V is TRBV27 and J is TRBJ1-4, with TRBD1 as a possible D gene (5 bases). The CDR3 loop spans 18 amino acids. V was shortened by 1 base and J by 7 bases, with 22 bases between the two germline ends. Germline V lookup: CDR1 MNHEY, CDR2 SMNVEV (reference sequence). The CDR3 DNA follows: TGTGCCAGCAGTTTATTGCCCCTCGGGGGGGAGGGGAGTGAAAAACTGTTTTTT. Translated, it gives CASSLLPLGGEGSEKLFF.

The genes are TRBV19 and TRBJ1-2; D uncertain. The CDR3 spans 12 residues. V lost 6 bases and J 1 base, leaving 6 bases between the germline ends. The V gene's germline CDR1 is LNHDA and CDR2 SQIVND (reference sequence). This CDR3 is CASRELNYGYTF. The CDR3, as DNA: TGTGCCAGTAGGGAGCTTAACTATGGCTACACCTTC. Variable domain in full (rest from reference TRBV19 and TRBJ1-2): DGGITQSPKYLFRKEGQNVTLSCEQNLNHDAMYWYRQDPGQGLRLIYYSQIVNDFQKGDIAEGYSVSREKKESFPLTVTSAQKNPTAFYLCASRELNYGYTFGSGTRLTVV.

This chain connects TRBV7-9 to TRBJ1-1; D is unresolved. V was pared by 2 bases and J by 4 bases, with 11 bases between. Germline loops: CDR1 SEHNR, CDR2 FQNEAQ (reference sequence). This CDR3 region has 14 residues. CDR3 DNA sequence: TGTGCCAGCAGCTTAATCTCCGCGAGCACTGAAGCTTTCTTT. Protein sequence: CASSLISASTEAFF.

The chain uses TRBV30 and TRBJ1-1; 9 bases map to TRBD1. CDR1 GTSNPN and CDR2 SVGIG come from the germline V gene (reference sequence). V lost 7 bases and J lost 4; bases outside the gene matches: 7. This CDR3 spans 13 amino acids. The CDR3 DNA reads as TGTGCCTACACAGGGGGCGGGTTCACTGAAGCTTTCTTT. Protein: CAYTGGGFTEAFF. Using reference TRBV30 and TRBJ1-1 for the parts outside the CDR3, the full variable domain is SQTIHQWPATLVQPVGSPLSLECTVEGTSNPNLYWYRQAAGRGLQLLFYSVGIGQISSEVPQNLSASRPQDRQFILSSKKLLLSDSGFYLCAYTGGGFTEAFFGQGTRLTVV.

This clone has just a few counts. The chain carries TRBV28 and TRBJ1-6; D is perhaps TRBD1 (5 bases). The CDR3 runs to 15 residues. Germline V gene sequence: CDR1 MDHEN, CDR2 SYDVKM. The V and J ends lost 8 bases and 4 bases respectively, with 15 bases between them. This CDR3 is CASRQPGLYNSPLHF. Written as DNA, the CDR3 is TGTGCCAGCCGACAGCCGGGACTTTATAATTCACCCCTCCACTTT.

The gene calls are TRBV19 and TRBJ1-1; TRBD1 matches 9 bases. The CDR3 sequence is 15 residues long. Germline CDR1 is LNHDA and CDR2 is SQIVND (reference sequence). Losses at the gene ends were 4 bases for V and 0 bases for J; bases not matched to a gene: 3. The CDR3 here is CASSTRQGVNTEAFF. CDR3 bases: TGTGCCAGTAGTACTCGACAGGGGGTGAACACTGAAGCTTTCTTT. The complete variable domain, with remaining parts taken from reference TRBV19 and TRBJ1-1, reads DGGITQSPKYLFRKEGQNVTLSCEQNLNHDAMYWYRQDPGQGLRLIYYSQIVNDFQKGDIAEGYSVSREKKESFPLTVTSAQKNPTAFYLCASSTRQGVNTEAFFGQGTRLTVV.

This chain joins TRBV5-6 and TRBJ2-7; TRBD1 matches at 7 bases. In germline, CDR1 is SGHDT, CDR2 YYEEEE. The CDR3 length is 14 residues. V was clipped by 2 bases and J by 4 bases; unmatched bases: 6. The CDR3 DNA reads TGTGCCAGCAGCTTCAGGGGGTTCTCATACGAGCAGTACTTC. This encodes CASSFRGFSYEQYF. Variable domain in full (rest from reference TRBV5-6 and TRBJ2-7): DAGVTQSPTHLIKTRGQQVTLRCSPKSGHDTVSWYQQALGQGPQFIFQYYEEEERQRGNFPDRFSGHQFPNYSSELNVNALLLGDSALYLCASSFRGFSYEQYFGPGTRLTVT.

This chain connects TRBV2 to TRBJ2-4, with 9 nucleotides matching TRBD2. The CDR3 is made up of 17 amino acids. The V gene end was trimmed by 4 bases and the J gene end by 0 bases; junction bases not matched to a gene: 7. Germline V gene lookup returns CDR1 SNHLY and CDR2 FYNNEI. This chain's CDR3 is CASSGISGGEAKNIQYF. DNA for the CDR3: TGTGCCAGCAGTGGTATTAGCGGGGGAGAAGCCAAAAACATTCAGTACTTC. The whole variable domain, remainder taken from reference TRBV2 and TRBJ2-4, is EPEVTQTPSHQVTQMGQEVILRCVPISNHLYFYWYRQILGQKVEFLVSFYNNEISEKSEIFDDQFSVERPDGSNFTLKIRSTKLEDSAMYFCASSGISGGEAKNIQYFGAGTRLSVL.

V gene TRBV5-1 combines with J gene TRBJ2-2; TRBD1 matches 10 bases. The trim removed 0 bases at V and 6 bases at J, leaving 5 bases unmatched. The CDR3 is 16 residues long. From germline, CDR1 is SGHRS and CDR2 YFSETQ. The CDR3 sequence: CASSLATGTGAGELFF. The CDR3 coding sequence is TGCGCCAGCAGCTTGGCGACCGGGACAGGGGCCGGGGAGCTGTTTTTT.

J is TRBJ2-3 and V is TRBV18, with a possible D match to TRBD2 (5 bases). Germline loops: CDR1 KGHSH, CDR2 LQKENI. Trimming left V 2 bases short and J 4 bases short, with 10 bases between. This CDR3 is built from 14 residues. In DNA, the CDR3 is TGTGCCAGCTCACCAGTCCGGGGATCAGATACGCAGTATTTT. It specifies CASSPVRGSDTQYF.

The gene calls are TRBV27 and TRBJ1-2, with TRBD1 matching 8 bases. The junction had 11 bases not matched to a gene; V was cut back by 4 bases and J by 7 bases. CDR3 size: 15 residues. Germline-derived CDR1 and CDR2 are MNHEY and SMNVEV (reference sequence). For the CDR3, the DNA is TGTGCCAGCAGTTCACCATTAACAGGGGGTAGTGGCTACACCTTC. Its translation is CASSSPLTGGSGYTF.

The chain links TRBV4-3 to TRBJ2-7; 8 bases align to TRBD1. The length of the CDR3 is 15 residues. Germline CDR1 is LGHNA and CDR2 is YSLEER. V trimming: 4 bases; J trimming: 4 bases; junction bases outside the gene matches: 9. CDR3 loop: CASSRSAGGVYEQYF. The CDR3 bases are TGCGCCAGCAGCCGGAGTGCAGGGGGCGTGTACGAGCAGTACTTC.

This clone was seen a single time. This chain connects TRBV18 to TRBJ2-3; TRBD2 matches 15 bases. Unmatched junction bases numbered 4, after V lost 2 bases and J lost 1 base. CDR3 length equals 18 residues. Per the germline V gene, CDR1 is KGHSH and CDR2 is LQKENI. The CDR3 reads CASSPGLAGGLRTDTQYF. CDR3 sequence (DNA): TGTGCCAGCTCACCAGGACTAGCGGGGGGGCTTCGCACAGATACGCAGTATTTT.

The rearrangement links TRBV28 to TRBJ1-2, with D possibly TRBD1 on 5 matching bases. Germline V CDR1 and CDR2: MDHEN, SYDVKM. The CDR3 totals 18 residues. Trimming took off 1 base at V and 4 bases at J, with 22 bases between the two ends. The CDR3 loop reads CASSLYTGGGVLPYGYTF. The CDR3 nucleotides are TGTGCCAGCAGTTTATACACGGGTGGGGGGGTATTACCCTATGGCTACACCTTC.

The chain has TRBV28 and TRBJ2-5; no reliable D call. The J call may be wrong; the DNA end is better matched by TRBJ2-7. The CDR3 length is 12 residues. Per germline, CDR1 MDHEN and CDR2 SYDVKM. CDR3 DNA sequence: TGTGCCAGCGGCCGGAGACTCTACGAGCAGTACTTC. It codes for CASGRRLYEQYF.

This clone has just one count. V usage is TRBV18 and J usage is TRBJ2-5; 7 nucleotides line up with TRBD2. The CDR3 sequence is 17 residues long. Trimming removed 4 bases from V and 5 bases from J; junction bases left unmatched: 16. CDR1 and CDR2 from the germline V gene are KGHSH and LQKENI. CDR3 residues: CASSRALVGGLEETQYF. CDR3 coding DNA: TGTGCCAGCTCACGGGCCTTAGTGGGAGGGCTCGAGGAGACCCAGTACTTC.

J is TRBJ1-2 and V is TRBV10-1; 9 bases map to TRBD1. The CDR3 has 14 residues. Germline V gene lookup returns CDR1 WNHNN and CDR2 SYGVQD (reference sequence). Losses at the gene ends were 6 bases for V and 4 bases for J; bases not matched to a gene: 6. CDR3 protein: CASRPGQGPYGYTF. The DNA for the CDR3 is TGCGCCAGCAGGCCGGGACAGGGTCCCTATGGCTACACCTTC.

Regarding this clone: Other DNA sequences in the same sample also yield this CDR3. This rearrangement joins TRBV18 to TRBJ2-5; D unresolved. V gave up 5 bases and J gave up 3 bases, with 4 bases separating them. This CDR3 contains 11 residues. The V gene's germline CDR1 is KGHSH and CDR2 LQKENI. CDR3 loop: CASSSKETQYF. In DNA form, the CDR3 reads TGTGCCAGCTCATCTAAAGAGACCCAGTACTTC.

The V and J genes are TRBV9 and TRBJ2-1; 7 bases agree with TRBD1. There are 16 residues in the CDR3. From germline, CDR1 is SGDLS and CDR2 YYNGEE. Unmatched junction bases numbered 12, after V lost 0 bases and J lost 9 bases. The CDR3 protein is CASSVATRGRQGEQFF. CDR3 bases: TGTGCCAGCAGCGTAGCTACGAGGGGGCGGCAAGGTGAGCAGTTCTTC.